The 9 T cell receptor beta chains given below trace back to one sample, sequenced in a study of blood T cells in healthy people across ages. PCR was performed a second time for about 6 to 12 cycles using a sample-barcoded 5' primer and a J-beta primer mix. In TCRdb, the 5' RACE reads were re-called with MiXCR into one record per CDR3 protein. The sample has fewer than 900,000 distinct CDR3 sequences; roughly 43% are singletons. Sequenced: blood. The receptors stem from a woman aged 55-70 years in good health.

V gene TRBV20-1 combines with J gene TRBJ2-7; D is perhaps TRBD2 (6 bases). The J call is doubtful: the DNA matches TRBJ2-5 better. CDR3 length: 15 amino acids. The germline CDR1 and CDR2 sequences are DFQATT and SNEGSKA (reference sequence). CDR3 in DNA: TGCAGTGCTAGAGATCCGGGGCGGGACGGGGAGACCCAGTACTTC. Translated: CSARDPGRDGETQYF.

Comments on this clonotype: A much larger clonotype is one base distant, so this may be a read error. The chain combines TRBV5-1 with TRBJ2-7; 7 bases line up with TRBD2. The CDR3 extends over 14 amino acids. CDR1 and CDR2 (germline): SGHRS, YFSETQ. In DNA, the CDR3 is TGCACCAGCAGCTGGAGCGGGGCCTCCTACGAGCAGTACTTC. Protein product: CTSSWSGASYEQYF.

This chain uses TRBV9 with TRBJ2-2, with D possibly matching TRBD2 (5 bases). The CDR3 contains 16 residues. CDR1 and CDR2 (germline): SGDLS, YYNGEE. With 1 base removed from V and 0 bases from J, the gap between germline ends came to 10 bases. DNA of the CDR3: TGTGCCAGCAGCGTACGTGGTAGCGCGAACACCGGGGAGCTGTTTTTT. It translates to CASSVRGSANTGELFF.

The chain couples TRBV20-1 to TRBJ2-7, with a possible D match to TRBD2 (6 bases). Germline V gene sequence: CDR1 DFQATT, CDR2 SNEGSKA (reference sequence). The length of the CDR3 is 15 residues. Trimming took 3 bases from V and 4 from J, leaving 19 bases between them. The CDR3 sequence: CSARTDWGDGYEQYF. The CDR3 DNA is TGCAGTGCTAGGACGGACTGGGGGGATGGGTACGAGCAGTACTTC.

The CDR3: CSAPREGDGHTEAFF. The CDR3 DNA follows: TGCAGTGCCCCCAGAGAGGGGGACGGACACACTGAAGCTTTCTTT. The chain carries TRBV20-1 and TRBJ1-1; D perhaps matches TRBD1 (6 bases). V was pared by 6 bases and J by 3 bases, with 20 bases between. The CDR3 contains 15 residues. Germline CDR1 is DFQATT and CDR2 is SNEGSKA (reference sequence).

This clonotype was found a few times. The V call is TRBV6-2 or TRBV6-3, the J call TRBJ1-5; D is ambiguous. Per the germline V gene, CDR1 is MNHEY and CDR2 is SVGEGT. The CDR3 has 13 residues. V dropped 9 bases and J dropped 6 bases, with 15 bases sitting between them. The CDR3 DNA sequence: TGTGCCAGTCGAACGAACGGTGGTCAGCCCCAGCATTTT. Translating gives CASRTNGGQPQHF.

V and J are TRBV7-2 and TRBJ1-1; D uncertain. The germline V and J ends were trimmed by 1 base and 0 bases, with 9 bases remaining between them. CDR1 is SGHTA and CDR2 is FQGNSA in the germline V gene. The CDR3 extends over 15 amino acids. The DNA of the CDR3 is TGTGCCAGCAGCTTAGGTGGGGATTTGAACACTGAAGCTTTCTTT. Protein: CASSLGGDLNTEAFF.

The V and J genes are TRBV4-3 and TRBJ2-7; D is unclear. The V gene lost 0 bases and the J gene lost 3 bases, with 9 bases spanning the gap. The CDR3 is 14 amino acids. Germline CDR1 LGHNA, CDR2 YSLEER. The CDR3, as DNA: TGCGCCAGCAGCCAAGAGGTGGTCCGCTACGAGCAGTACTTC. Residues: CASSQEVVRYEQYF.

This clonotype has just a few counts. CDR3 bases: TGTGCCATCAGTGGGGACAGGGGGCGCAACGAGCAGTACTTC. It specifies CAISGDRGRNEQYF. V gene TRBV10-3 combines with J gene TRBJ2-7; TRBD1 aligns across 12 bases. Per germline, CDR1 ENHRY and CDR2 SYGVKD. The CDR3 sequence is 14 residues long. The V gene end was trimmed by 4 bases and the J gene end by 5 bases; junction bases not matched to a gene: 3.